The entry below gives a single T cell receptor beta chain sequence along with its context. The antigen remains unidentified. This entry comes from a study of T cell responses to AZD1222 COVID-19 vaccine. Repertoires were generated with immunoSEQ multiplex PCR, while TCRdb's copy carries only in-frame clones and drops some. The sample contains roughly 66,000 clones, 88% of which appear only once. Study conclusions and caveats: Researchers took repertoire samples only after the peak T cell response had come. White British people made up most donors, females outnumbered males, and clonal diversity was possibly underestimated. As reported, nearly half of all spike-specific TCRs target variant regions that are unmutated.

This CDR3 comprises 14 residues. The V and J ends lost 1 base and 1 base respectively, with 7 bases between them. The V gene's germline CDR1 is LGHDT and CDR2 YNNKEL (reference sequence). The chain couples TRBV3-1 (or the pseudogene TRBV3-2) to TRBJ1-1, with D uncertain. This clonotype was sampled from an adult who received the MenACWY meningococcal vaccine as a control. The source was peripheral blood, collected 28 days after the second dose of the MenACWY control vaccine. CDR3 in DNA: TGTGCCAGCAGCCAAGCGAGCTCGAACACTGAAGCTTTCTTT. Residues: CASSQASSNTEAFF.